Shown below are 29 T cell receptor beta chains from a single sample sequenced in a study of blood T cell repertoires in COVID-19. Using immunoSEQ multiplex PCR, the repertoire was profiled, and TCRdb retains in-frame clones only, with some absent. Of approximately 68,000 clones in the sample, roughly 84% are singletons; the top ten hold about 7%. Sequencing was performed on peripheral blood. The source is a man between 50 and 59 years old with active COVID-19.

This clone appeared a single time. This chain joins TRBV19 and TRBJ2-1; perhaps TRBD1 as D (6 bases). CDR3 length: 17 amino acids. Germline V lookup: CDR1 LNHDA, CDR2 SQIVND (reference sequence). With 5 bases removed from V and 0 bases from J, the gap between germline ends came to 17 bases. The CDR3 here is CASSLKWDTDSYNEQFF. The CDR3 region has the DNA TGTGCCAGTAGTCTAAAATGGGACACCGACTCCTACAATGAGCAGTTCTTC.

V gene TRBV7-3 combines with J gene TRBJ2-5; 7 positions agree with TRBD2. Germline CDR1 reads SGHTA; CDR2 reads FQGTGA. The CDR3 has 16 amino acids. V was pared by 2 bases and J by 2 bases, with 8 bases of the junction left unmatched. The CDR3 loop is CASSLPSGGPQETQYF. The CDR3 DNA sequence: TGTGCCAGCAGCTTACCCTCGGGGGGTCCTCAAGAGACCCAGTACTTC.

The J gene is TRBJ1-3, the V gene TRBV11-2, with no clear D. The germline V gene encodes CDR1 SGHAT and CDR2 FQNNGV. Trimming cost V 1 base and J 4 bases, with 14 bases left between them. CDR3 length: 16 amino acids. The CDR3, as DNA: TGTGCCAGCAGCTTAGGGGTTCGCTCTAGAGGAAACACCATATATTTT. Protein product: CASSLGVRSRGNTIYF. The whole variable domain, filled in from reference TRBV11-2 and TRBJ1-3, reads EAGVAQSPRYKIIEKRQSVAFWCNPISGHATLYWYQQILGQGPKLLIQFQNNGVVDDSQLPKDRFSAERLKGVDSTLKIQPAKLEDSAVYLCASSLGVRSRGNTIYFGEGSWLTVV.

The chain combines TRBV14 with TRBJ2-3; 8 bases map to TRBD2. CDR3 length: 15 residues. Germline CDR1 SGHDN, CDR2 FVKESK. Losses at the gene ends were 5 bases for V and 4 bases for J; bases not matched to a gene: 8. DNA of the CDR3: TGTGCCAGCAGCGCCCGACTAGCGTCGGCAGATACGCAGTATTTT. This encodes CASSARLASADTQYF. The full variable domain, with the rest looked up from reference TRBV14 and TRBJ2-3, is EAGVTQFPSHSVIEKGQTVTLRCDPISGHDNLYWYRRVMGKEIKFLLHFVKESKQDESGMPNNRFLAERTGGTYSTLKVQPAELEDSGVYFCASSARLASADTQYFGPGTRLTVL.

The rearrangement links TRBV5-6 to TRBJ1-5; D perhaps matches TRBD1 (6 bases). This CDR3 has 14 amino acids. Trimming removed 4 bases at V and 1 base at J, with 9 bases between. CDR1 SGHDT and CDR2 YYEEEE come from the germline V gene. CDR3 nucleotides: TGTGCCAGCAGCCATGGGACAAGCAATCAGCCCCAGCATTTT. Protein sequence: CASSHGTSNQPQHF.

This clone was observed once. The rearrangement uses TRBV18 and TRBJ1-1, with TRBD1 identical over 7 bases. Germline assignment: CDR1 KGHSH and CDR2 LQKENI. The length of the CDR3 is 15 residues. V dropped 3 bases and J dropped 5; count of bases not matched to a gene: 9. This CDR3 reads CASSPRDSSETEAFF. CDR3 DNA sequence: TGTGCCAGCTCACCCCGGGACAGCTCAGAGACTGAAGCTTTCTTT.

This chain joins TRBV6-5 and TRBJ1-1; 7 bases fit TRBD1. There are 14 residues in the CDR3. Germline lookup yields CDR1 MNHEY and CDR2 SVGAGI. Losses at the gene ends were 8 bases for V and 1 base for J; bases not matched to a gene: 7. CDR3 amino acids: CASALDRTNTEAFF. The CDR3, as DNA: TGTGCCAGCGCCTTGGACAGGACGAACACTGAAGCTTTCTTT.

The CDR3: CAKTDSPRYGYTF. In DNA form, the CDR3 reads TGTGCCAAGACAGACTCGCCTCGCTATGGCTACACCTTC. V usage is TRBV2 and J usage is TRBJ1-2, with a possible D match to TRBD1 (5 bases). The V end lost 10 bases, the J end lost 4 bases, and 16 bases lay between the germline ends. There are 13 residues in the CDR3. Germline values: CDR1 SNHLY, CDR2 FYNNEI.

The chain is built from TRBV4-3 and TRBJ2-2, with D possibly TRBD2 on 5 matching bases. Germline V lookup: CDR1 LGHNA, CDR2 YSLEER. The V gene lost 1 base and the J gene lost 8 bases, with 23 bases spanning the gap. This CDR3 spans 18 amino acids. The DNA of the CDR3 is TGCGCCAGCAGCCAAGTTTATAACGGGATGGGGTCCGAGGGGGAGCTGTTTTTT. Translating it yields CASSQVYNGMGSEGELFF.

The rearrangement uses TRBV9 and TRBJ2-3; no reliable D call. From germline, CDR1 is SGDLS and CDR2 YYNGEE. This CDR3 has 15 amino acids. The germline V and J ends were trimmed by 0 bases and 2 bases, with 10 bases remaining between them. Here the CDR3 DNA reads TGTGCCAGCAGCGTAGTTCCAGGCTACACAGATACGCAGTATTTT. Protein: CASSVVPGYTDTQYF.

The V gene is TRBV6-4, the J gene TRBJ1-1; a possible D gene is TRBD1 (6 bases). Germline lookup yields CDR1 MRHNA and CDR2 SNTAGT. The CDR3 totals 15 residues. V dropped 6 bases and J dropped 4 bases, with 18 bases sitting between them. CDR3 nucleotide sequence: TGTGCCAGCAGGCCGGAGGGGGGGCTGGGCACTGAAGCTTTCTTT. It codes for CASRPEGGLGTEAFF.

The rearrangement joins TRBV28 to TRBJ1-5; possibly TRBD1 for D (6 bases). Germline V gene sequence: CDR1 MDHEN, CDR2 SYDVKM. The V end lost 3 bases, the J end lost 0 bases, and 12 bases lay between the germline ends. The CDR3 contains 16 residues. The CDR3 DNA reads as TGTGCCAGCAGTTTTACAGGGTTTTATAGCAATCAGCCCCAGCATTTT. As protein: CASSFTGFYSNQPQHF.

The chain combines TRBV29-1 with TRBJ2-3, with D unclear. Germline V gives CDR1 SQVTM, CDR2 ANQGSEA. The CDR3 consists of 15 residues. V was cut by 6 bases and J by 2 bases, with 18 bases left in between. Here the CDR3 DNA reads TGCAGCGTCCCGCCTCCTTTCTCTATCACAGATACGCAGTATTTT. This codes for CSVPPPFSITDTQYF.

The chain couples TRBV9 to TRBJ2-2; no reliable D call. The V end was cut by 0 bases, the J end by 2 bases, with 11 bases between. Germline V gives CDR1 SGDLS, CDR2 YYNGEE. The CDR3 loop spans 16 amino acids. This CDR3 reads CASSVGRGVNTGELFF. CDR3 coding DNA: TGTGCCAGCAGCGTAGGACGTGGAGTTAACACCGGGGAGCTGTTTTTT.

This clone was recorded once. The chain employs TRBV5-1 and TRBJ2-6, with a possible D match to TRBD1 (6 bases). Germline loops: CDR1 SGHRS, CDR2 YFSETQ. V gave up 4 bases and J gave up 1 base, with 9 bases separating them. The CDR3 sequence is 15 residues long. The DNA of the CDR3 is TGCGCCAGCAGCCCTGGGACATCTGGGGCCAACGTCCTGACTTTC. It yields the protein CASSPGTSGANVLTF.

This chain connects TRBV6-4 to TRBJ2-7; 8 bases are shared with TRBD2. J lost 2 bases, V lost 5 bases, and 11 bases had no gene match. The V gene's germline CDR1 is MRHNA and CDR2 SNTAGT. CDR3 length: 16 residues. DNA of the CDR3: TGTGCCAGCAGTACAGACCGGACTAGCCCTCCCTACGAGCAGTACTTC. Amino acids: CASSTDRTSPPYEQYF.

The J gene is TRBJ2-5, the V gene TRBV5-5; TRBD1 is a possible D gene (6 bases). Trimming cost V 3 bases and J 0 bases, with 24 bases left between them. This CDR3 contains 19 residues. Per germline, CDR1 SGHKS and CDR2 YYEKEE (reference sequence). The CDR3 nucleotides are TGTGCCAGCAGCTATTATCTTCGATTACAGGGCCAAAACCAAGAGACCCAGTACTTC. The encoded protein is CASSYYLRLQGQNQETQYF.

CDR3 nucleotide sequence: TGTGCCAGCTGTCGGGACTCTAGCACAGATACGCAGTATTTT. It specifies CASCRDSSTDTQYF. The V and J genes are TRBV7-9 and TRBJ2-3; D is possibly TRBD2 (6 bases). V was trimmed by 8 bases and J by 0 bases, leaving 12 bases between them. The CDR3 is 14 residues long. CDR1 SEHNR and CDR2 FQNEAQ come from the germline V gene (reference sequence).

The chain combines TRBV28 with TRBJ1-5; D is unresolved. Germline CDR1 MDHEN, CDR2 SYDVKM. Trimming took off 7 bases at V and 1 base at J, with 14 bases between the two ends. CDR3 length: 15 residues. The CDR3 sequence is CASKGLRASNQPQHF. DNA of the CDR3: TGTGCCAGCAAAGGATTGAGGGCGAGCAATCAGCCCCAGCATTTT.

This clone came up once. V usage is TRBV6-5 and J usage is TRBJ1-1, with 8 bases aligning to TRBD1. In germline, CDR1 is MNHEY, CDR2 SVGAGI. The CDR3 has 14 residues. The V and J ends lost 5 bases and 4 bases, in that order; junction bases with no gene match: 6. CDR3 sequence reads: CASSLSGGLTEAFF. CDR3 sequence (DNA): TGTGCCAGCAGTCTATCAGGGGGCCTCACTGAAGCTTTCTTT.

The CDR3 region is CSVEGQRDTQYF. CDR3 sequence (DNA): TGCAGCGTTGAGGGGCAGAGGGATACGCAGTATTTT. The chain combines TRBV29-1 with TRBJ2-3, with TRBD1 as a possible D gene (5 bases). Deletions cut 3 bases from V and 6 bases from J, with 10 bases between. The CDR3 length is 12 residues. Germline CDR1 is SQVTM and CDR2 is ANQGSEA.

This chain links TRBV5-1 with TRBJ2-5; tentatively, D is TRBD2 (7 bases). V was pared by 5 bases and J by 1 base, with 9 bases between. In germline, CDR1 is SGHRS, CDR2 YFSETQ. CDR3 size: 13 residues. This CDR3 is CASRGGGQETQYF. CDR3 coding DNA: TGCGCCAGCAGGGGAGGGGGCCAAGAGACCCAGTACTTC.

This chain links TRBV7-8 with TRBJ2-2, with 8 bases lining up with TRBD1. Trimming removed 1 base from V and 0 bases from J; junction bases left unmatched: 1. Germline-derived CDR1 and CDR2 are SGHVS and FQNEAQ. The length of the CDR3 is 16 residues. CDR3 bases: TGTGCCAGCAGCTTAGAGACAGGGGCGAACACCGGGGAGCTGTTTTTT. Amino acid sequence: CASSLETGANTGELFF.

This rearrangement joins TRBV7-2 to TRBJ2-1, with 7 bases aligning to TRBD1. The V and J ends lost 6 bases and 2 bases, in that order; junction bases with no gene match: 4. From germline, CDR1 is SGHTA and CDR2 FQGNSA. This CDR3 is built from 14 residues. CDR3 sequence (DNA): TGTGCCAGCAGTAGACAGGGAGCCTACAATGAGCAGTTCTTC. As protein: CASSRQGAYNEQFF. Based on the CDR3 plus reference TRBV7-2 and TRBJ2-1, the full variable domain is GAGVSQSPSNKVTEKGKDVELRCDPISGHTALYWYRQSLGQGLEFLIYFQGNSAPDKSGLPSDRFSAERTGGSVSTLTIQRTQQEDSAVYLCASSRQGAYNEQFFGPGTRLTVL.

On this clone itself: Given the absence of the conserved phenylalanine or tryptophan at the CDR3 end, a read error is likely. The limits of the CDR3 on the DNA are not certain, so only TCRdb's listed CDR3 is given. The CDR3 sequence: CASSIETGG. The chain couples TRBV19 to TRBJ2-7; TRBD1 reflects the table's D call only, with no check against the DNA. The CDR3 is 9 residues long, counting both termini. CDR1 LNHDA and CDR2 SQIVND come from the germline V gene (reference sequence).

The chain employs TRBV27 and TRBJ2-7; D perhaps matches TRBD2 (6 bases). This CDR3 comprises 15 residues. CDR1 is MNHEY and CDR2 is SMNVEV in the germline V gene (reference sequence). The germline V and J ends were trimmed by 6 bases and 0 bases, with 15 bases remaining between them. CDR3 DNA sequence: TGTGCCAGCAGGCTAAATAGCGGAAGCTCCTACGAGCAGTACTTC. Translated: CASRLNSGSSYEQYF.

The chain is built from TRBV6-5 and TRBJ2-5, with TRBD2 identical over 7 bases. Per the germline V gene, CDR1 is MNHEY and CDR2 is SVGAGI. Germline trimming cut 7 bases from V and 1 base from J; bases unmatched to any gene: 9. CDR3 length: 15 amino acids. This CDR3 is CASTHAGDSQETQYF. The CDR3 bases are TGTGCCAGCACCCACGCGGGAGACAGCCAAGAGACCCAGTACTTC.

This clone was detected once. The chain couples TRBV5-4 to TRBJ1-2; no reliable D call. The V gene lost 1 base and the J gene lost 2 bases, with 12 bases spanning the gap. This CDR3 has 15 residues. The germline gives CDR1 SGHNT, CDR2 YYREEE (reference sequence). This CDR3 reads CASSLREGVNYGYTF. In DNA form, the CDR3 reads TGTGCCAGCAGCTTGAGGGAGGGAGTAAACTATGGCTACACCTTC.

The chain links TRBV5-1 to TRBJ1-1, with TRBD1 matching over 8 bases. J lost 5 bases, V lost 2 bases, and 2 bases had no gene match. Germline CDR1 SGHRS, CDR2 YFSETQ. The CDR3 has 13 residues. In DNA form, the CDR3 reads TGCGCCAGCAGCTTACAGGGGGAAACTGAAGCTTTCTTT. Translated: CASSLQGETEAFF.